This TCR beta chain is drawn from a study of CD4+ T cells in melanoma. Study results and caveats: Reportedly, melanoma neoantigen-specific CD4+ T cells showed varied differentiation states. A reported correlation linked neoantigen-specific CD4+ T cells to CD8+, macrophage and B cell function.

This CDR3 comprises 11 residues. V lost 0 bases and J lost 11, with 10 bases in between. CDR1 and CDR2 (germline): GTSNPN, SVGIG (reference sequence). A remark on this clone: No antigen is known for it.

This table comes from immunoSEQ multiplex PCR, and its TCRdb copy is limited to in-frame clones, with some not included. Among 11,000 to 15,000 clones listed, about 70% were seen once. V and J are TRBV30 and TRBJ1-2; D possibly corresponds to TRBD1 (5 bases). Material for sequencing was cells from a culture (not recorded whether cultured in vitro). This clonotype was sampled from a human donor with melanoma. The CDR3 protein is CAWSVGARYTF. For the CDR3, the DNA is TGTGCCTGGAGTGTAGGGGCCCGATACACCTTC.